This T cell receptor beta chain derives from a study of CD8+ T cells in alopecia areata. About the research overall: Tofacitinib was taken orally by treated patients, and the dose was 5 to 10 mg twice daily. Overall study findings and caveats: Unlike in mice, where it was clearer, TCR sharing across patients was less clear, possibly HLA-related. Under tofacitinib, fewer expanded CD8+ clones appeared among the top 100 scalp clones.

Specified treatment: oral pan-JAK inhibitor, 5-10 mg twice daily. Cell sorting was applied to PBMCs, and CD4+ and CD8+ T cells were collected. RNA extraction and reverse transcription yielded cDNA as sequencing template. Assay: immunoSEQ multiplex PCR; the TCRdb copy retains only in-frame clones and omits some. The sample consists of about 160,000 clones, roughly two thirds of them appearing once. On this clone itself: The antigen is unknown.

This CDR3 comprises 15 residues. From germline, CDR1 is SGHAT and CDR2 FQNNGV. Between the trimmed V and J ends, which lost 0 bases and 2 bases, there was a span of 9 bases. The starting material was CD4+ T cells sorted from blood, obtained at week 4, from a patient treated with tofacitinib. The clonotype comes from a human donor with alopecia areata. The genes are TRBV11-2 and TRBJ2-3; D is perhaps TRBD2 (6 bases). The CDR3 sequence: CASSLETRPTDTQYF. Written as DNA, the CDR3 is TGTGCCAGCAGCTTAGAGACTAGGCCCACAGATACGCAGTATTTT.